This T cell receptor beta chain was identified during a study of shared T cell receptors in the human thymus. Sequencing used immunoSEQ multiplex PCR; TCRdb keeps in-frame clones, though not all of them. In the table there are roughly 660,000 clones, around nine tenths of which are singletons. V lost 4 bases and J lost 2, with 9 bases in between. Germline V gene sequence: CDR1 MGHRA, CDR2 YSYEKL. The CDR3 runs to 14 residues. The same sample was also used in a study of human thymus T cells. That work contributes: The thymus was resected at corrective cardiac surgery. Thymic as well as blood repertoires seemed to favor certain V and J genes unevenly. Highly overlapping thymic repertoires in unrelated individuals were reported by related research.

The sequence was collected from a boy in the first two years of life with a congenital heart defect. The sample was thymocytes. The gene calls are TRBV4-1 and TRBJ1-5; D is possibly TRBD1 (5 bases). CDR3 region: CASSLGVRNQPQHF. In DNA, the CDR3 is TGCGCCAGCAGCCTAGGGGTTCGCAATCAGCCCCAGCATTTT.